This T cell receptor (beta chain) was sequenced for a study of identical twins. In the case of this clonotype: Its antigen is currently unknown.

V lost 0 bases, J lost 7 bases, and 10 bases lay in between. Germline CDR1 and CDR2: MNHEY and SVGAGI. The CDR3 is made up of 13 amino acids. Study results and limitations: There was an excess of low generation probability in the out-of-frame alpha sequences that twins shared.

Template switching, a step in the protocol, added a universal primer site, and cDNA carried unique molecular identifiers. In TCRdb, the 5' RACE reads were re-called with MiXCR into one record per CDR3 protein. This repertoire shows 700,000 or so distinct CDR3 sequences, about 20% found once; its top ten account for 4.3%. This sample was also put to use in a study of T cells expressing NK-cell markers. Turning to that study: It was from sorted CD3+CD56+NKG2C+, CD3+CD56+NKG2C- and CD3+CD56-NKG2C+ T cells that TCR beta repertoires came.

The clonotype comes from a woman aged 18-35 years in good health. The sequencing input was PBMCs. V and J are TRBV6-5 and TRBJ2-7; D uncertain. Here the CDR3 DNA reads TGTGCCAGCAGTTACTCTACGTCTAGAGAGCAGTACTTC. Its protein product is CASSYSTSREQYF.